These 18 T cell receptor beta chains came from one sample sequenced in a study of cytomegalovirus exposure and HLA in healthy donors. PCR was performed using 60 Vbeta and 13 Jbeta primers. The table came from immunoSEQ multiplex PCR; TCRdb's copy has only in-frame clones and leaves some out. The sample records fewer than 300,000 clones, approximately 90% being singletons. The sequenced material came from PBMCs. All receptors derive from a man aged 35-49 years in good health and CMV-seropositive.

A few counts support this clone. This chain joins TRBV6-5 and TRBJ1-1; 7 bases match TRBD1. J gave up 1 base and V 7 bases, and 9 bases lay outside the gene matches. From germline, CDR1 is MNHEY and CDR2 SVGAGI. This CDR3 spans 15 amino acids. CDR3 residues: CASNKQTGTNTEAFF. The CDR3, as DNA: TGTGCCAGCAACAAACAGACAGGGACGAACACTGAAGCTTTCTTT.

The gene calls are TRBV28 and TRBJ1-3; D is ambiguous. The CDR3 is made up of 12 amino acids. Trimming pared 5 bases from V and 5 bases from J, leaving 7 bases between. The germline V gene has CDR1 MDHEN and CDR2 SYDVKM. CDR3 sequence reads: CASSITRNTIYF. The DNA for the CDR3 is TGTGCCAGCAGTATAACACGAAACACCATATATTTT.

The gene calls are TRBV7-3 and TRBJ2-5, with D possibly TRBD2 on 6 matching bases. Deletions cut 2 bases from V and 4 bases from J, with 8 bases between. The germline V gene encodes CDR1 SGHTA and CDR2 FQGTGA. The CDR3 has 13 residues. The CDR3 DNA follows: TGTGCCAGCAGCTTAGGGCGGGGAGAGACCCAGTACTTC. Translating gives CASSLGRGETQYF.

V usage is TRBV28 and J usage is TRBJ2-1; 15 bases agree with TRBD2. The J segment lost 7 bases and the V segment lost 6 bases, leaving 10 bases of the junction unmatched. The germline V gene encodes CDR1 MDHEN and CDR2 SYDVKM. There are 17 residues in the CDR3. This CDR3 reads CASSKIGLAGGENEQFF. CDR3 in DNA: TGTGCCAGCAGCAAGATCGGACTAGCGGGAGGGGAGAATGAGCAGTTCTTC.

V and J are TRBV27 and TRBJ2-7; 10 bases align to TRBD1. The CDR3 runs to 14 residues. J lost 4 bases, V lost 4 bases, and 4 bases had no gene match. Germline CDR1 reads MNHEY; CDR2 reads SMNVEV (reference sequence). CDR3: CASSSDRGQYEQYF. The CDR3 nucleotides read TGTGCCAGCAGTTCCGACAGGGGGCAGTACGAGCAGTACTTC.

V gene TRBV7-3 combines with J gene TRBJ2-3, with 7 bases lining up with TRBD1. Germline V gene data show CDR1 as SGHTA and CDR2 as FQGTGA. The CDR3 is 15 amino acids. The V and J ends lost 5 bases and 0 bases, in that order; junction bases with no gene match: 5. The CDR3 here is CASSTATGSTDTQYF. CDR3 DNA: TGTGCCAGCAGCACGGCGACAGGGAGCACAGATACGCAGTATTTT.

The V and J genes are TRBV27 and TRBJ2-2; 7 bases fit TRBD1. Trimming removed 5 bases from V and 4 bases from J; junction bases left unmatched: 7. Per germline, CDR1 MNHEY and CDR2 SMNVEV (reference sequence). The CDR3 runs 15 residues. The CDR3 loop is CASSADRAPTGELFF. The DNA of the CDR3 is TGTGCCAGCAGTGCCGACAGGGCCCCCACCGGGGAGCTGTTTTTT.

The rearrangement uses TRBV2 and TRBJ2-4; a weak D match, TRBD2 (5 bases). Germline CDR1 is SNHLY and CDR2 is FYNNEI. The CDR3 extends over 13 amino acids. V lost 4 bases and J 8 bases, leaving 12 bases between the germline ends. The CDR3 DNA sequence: TGTGCCAGCAGTGTCTTCTCCGGGGACATTCAGTACTTC. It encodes CASSVFSGDIQYF.

The CDR3 is CASSPRKAETEAFF. CDR3 nucleotide sequence: TGTGCCAGCAGCCCTCGTAAGGCGGAGACTGAAGCTTTCTTT. This sequence joins TRBV11-2 and TRBJ1-1; D gene uncertain. Deletions cut 5 bases from V and 5 bases from J, with 15 bases between. In germline, CDR1 is SGHAT, CDR2 FQNNGV. CDR3 length: 14 amino acids.

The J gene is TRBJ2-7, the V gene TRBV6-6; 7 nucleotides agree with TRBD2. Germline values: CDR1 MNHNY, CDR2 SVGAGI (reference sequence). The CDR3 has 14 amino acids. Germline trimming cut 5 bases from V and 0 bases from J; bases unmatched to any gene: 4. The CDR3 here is CASSGLADSYEQYF. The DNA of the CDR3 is TGTGCCAGCAGTGGGCTAGCGGACTCCTACGAGCAGTACTTC.

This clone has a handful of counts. The CDR3 sequence: CASSAAWDRGREQYF. In nucleotides, the CDR3 is TGTGCCAGCAGCGCCGCTTGGGACAGGGGCCGGGAGCAGTACTTC. The rearrangement links TRBV5-6 to TRBJ2-7; 10 bases align to TRBD1. J was trimmed by 7 bases and V by 4 bases; bases with no gene match: 11. The CDR3 has 15 amino acids. Per the germline V gene, CDR1 is SGHDT and CDR2 is YYEEEE.

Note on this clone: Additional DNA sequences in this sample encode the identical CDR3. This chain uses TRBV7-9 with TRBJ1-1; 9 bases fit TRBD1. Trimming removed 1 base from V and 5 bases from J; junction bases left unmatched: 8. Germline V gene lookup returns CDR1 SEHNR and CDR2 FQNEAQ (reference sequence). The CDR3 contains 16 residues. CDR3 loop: CASSLGIGQGKTEAFF. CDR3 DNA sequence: TGTGCCAGCAGCTTAGGGATTGGACAGGGGAAGACTGAAGCTTTCTTT.

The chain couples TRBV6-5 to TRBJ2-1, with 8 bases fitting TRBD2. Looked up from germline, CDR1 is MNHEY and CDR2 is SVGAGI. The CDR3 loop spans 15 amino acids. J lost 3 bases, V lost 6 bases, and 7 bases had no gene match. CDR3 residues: CASSRGLVGYNEQFF. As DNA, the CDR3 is TGTGCCAGCAGCCGGGGACTAGTGGGCTACAATGAGCAGTTCTTC.

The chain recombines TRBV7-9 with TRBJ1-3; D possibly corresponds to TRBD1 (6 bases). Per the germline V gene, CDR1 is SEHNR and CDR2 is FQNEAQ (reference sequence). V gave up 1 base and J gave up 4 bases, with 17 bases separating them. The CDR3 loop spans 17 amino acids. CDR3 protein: CASSLGGGGRSGNTIYF. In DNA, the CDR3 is TGTGCCAGCAGCTTAGGAGGCGGGGGGCGAAGCGGAAACACCATATATTTT.

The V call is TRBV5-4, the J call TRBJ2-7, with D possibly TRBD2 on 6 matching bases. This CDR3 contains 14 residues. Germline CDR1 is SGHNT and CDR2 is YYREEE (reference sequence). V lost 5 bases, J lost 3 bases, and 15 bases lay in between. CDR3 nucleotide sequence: TGTGCCAGCAGTTACGGGGGATCTGGCTACGAGCAGTACTTC. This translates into CASSYGGSGYEQYF.

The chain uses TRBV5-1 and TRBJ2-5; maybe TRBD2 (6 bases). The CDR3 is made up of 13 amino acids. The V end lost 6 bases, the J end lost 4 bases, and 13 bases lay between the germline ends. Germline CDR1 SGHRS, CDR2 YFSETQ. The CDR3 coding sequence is TGCGCCAGCACCGACCCGGGGGTAGAGACCCAGTACTTC. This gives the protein CASTDPGVETQYF.

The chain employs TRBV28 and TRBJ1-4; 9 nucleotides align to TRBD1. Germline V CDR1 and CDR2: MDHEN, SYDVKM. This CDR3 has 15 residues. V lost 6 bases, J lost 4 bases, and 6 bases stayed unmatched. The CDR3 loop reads CASSLGGQGNEKLFF. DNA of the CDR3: TGTGCCAGCAGCTTGGGGGGACAGGGTAATGAAAAACTGTTTTTT.

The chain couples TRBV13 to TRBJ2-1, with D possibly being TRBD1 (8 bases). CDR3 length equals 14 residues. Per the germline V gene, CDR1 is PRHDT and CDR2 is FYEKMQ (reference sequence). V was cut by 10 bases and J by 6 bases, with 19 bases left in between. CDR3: CATKQGGTVNEQFF. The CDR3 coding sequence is TGTGCCACCAAACAGGGGGGGACGGTCAATGAGCAGTTCTTC. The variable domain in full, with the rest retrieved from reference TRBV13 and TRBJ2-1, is AAGVIQSPRHLIKEKRETATLKCYPIPRHDTVYWYQQGPGQDPQFLISFYEKMQSDKGSIPDRFSAQQFSDYHSELNMSSLELGDSALYFCATKQGGTVNEQFFGPGTRLTVL.